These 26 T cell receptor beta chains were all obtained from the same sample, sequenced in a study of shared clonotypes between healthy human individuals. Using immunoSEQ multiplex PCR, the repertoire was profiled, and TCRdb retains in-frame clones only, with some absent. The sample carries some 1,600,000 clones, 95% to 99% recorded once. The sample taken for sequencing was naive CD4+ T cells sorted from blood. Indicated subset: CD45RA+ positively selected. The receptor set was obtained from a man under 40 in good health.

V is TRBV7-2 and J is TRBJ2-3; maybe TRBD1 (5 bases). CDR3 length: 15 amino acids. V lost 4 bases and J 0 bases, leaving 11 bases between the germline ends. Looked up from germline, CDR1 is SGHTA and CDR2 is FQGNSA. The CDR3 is CASSSKGQSTDTQYF. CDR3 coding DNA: TGTGCCAGCAGCTCAAAGGGGCAGAGCACAGATACGCAGTATTTT.

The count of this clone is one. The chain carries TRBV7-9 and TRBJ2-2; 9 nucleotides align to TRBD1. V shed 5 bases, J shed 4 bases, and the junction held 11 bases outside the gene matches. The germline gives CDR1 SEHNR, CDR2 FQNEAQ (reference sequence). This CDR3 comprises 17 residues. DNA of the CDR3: TGTGCCAGCAGCCCCAAGGGGACAGGGTCGGTCACCGGGGAGCTGTTTTTT. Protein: CASSPKGTGSVTGELFF.

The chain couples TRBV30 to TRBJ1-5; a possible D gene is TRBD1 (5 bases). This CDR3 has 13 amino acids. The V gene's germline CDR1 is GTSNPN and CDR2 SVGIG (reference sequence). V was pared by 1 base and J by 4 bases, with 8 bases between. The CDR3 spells CAWSDRFNQPQHF. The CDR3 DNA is TGTGCCTGGAGTGACAGGTTTAATCAGCCCCAGCATTTT. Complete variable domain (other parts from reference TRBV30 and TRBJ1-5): SQTIHQWPATLVQPVGSPLSLECTVEGTSNPNLYWYRQAAGRGLQLLFYSVGIGQISSEVPQNLSASRPQDRQFILSSKKLLLSDSGFYLCAWSDRFNQPQHFGDGTRLSIL.

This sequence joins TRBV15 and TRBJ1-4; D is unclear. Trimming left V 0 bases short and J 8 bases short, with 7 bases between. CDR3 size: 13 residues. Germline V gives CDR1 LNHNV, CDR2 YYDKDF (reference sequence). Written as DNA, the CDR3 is TGTGCCACCAGCAGAGATAAAGGGGAAAAACTGTTTTTT. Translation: CATSRDKGEKLFF.

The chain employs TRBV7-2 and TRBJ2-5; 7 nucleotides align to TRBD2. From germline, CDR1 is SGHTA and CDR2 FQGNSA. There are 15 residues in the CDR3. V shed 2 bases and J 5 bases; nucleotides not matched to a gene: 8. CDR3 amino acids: CASSLQAGSPETQYF. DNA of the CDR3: TGTGCCAGCAGCTTACAAGCGGGATCCCCCGAGACCCAGTACTTC.

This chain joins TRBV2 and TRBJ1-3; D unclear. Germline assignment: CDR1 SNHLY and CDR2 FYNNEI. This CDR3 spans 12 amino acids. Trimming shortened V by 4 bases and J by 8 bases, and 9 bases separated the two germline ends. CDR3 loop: CASSVAMDTIYF. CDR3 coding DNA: TGTGCCAGCAGTGTCGCCATGGACACCATATATTTT.

CDR3 in amino acids: CASSLEGLAGTYNEQFF. The CDR3 DNA reads TGCGCCAGCAGCTTGGAGGGGCTAGCGGGAACCTACAATGAGCAGTTCTTC. This rearrangement joins TRBV5-1 to TRBJ2-1; 9 nucleotides line up with TRBD2. CDR1 SGHRS and CDR2 YFSETQ come from the germline V gene. Unmatched junction bases numbered 6, after V lost 0 bases and J lost 2 bases. The CDR3 consists of 17 residues.

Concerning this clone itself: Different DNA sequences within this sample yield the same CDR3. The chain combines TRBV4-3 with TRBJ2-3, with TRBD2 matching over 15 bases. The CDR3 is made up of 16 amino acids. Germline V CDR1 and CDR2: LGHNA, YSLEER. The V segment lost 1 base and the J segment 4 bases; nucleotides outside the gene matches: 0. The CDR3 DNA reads TGCGCCAGCAGCCAAGGGACTAGCGGGAGGGCAGATACGCAGTATTTT. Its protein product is CASSQGTSGRADTQYF.

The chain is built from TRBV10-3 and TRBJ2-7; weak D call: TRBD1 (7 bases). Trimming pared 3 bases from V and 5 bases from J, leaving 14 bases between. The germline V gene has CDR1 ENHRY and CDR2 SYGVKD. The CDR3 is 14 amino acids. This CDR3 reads CAISELDREDEQYF. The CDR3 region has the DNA TGTGCCATCAGTGAACTAGACAGGGAGGACGAGCAGTACTTC.

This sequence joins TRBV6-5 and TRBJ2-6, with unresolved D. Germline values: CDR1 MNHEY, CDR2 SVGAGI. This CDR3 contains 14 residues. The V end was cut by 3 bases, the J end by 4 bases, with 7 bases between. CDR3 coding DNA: TGTGCCAGCAGTTATAACTTGGGGGCCAACGTCCTGACTTTC. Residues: CASSYNLGANVLTF.

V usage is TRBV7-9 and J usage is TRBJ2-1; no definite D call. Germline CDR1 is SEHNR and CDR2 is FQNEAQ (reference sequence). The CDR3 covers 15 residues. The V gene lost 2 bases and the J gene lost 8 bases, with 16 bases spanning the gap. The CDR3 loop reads CASSLRNNLFHEQFF. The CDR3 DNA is TGTGCCAGCAGCTTAAGGAATAATTTGTTCCATGAGCAGTTCTTC.

The CDR3 reads CASSVDLRIPLGDNEQFF. As DNA, the CDR3 is TGTGCCAGCAGCGTAGATCTGAGGATTCCTCTGGGAGATAATGAGCAGTTCTTC. The rearrangement links TRBV9 to TRBJ2-1; D perhaps matches TRBD2 (5 bases). This CDR3 is 18 amino acids long. CDR1 is SGDLS, CDR2 YYNGEE, per germline. Trimming shortened V by 0 bases and J by 7 bases, and 23 bases separated the two germline ends.

In nucleotides, the CDR3 is TGTGCCAGCAGTTACTCTGAACGGTACTTTCGGGAAGCTTTCTTT. This sequence encodes CASSYSERYFREAFF. The gene calls are TRBV6-5 and TRBJ1-1; D is undetermined. This CDR3 comprises 15 residues. V was shortened by 0 bases and J by 8 bases, with 16 bases between the two germline ends. Germline V lookup: CDR1 MNHEY, CDR2 SVGAGI.

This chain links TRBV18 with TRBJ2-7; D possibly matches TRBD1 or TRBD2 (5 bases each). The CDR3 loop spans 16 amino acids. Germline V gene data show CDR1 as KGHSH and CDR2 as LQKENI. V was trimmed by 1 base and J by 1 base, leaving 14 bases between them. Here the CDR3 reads CASSPLHRTPSYEQYF. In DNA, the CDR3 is TGTGCCAGCTCACCACTGCACAGGACTCCATCCTACGAGCAGTACTTC. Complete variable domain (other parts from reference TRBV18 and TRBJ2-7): NAGVMQNPRHLVRRRGQEARLRCSPMKGHSHVYWYRQLPEEGLKFMVYLQKENIIDESGMPKERFSAEFPKEGPSILRIQQVVRGDSAAYFCASSPLHRTPSYEQYFGPGTRLTVT.

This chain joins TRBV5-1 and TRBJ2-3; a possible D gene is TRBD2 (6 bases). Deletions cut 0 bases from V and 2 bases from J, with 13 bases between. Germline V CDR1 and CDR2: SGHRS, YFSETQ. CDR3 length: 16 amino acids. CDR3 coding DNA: TGCGCCAGCAGCTTGGCCCGGGCGGGATCCACAGATACGCAGTATTTT. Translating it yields CASSLARAGSTDTQYF.

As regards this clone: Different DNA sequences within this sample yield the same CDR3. CDR3 in amino acids: CASSPGLFYEQYF. The CDR3 region has the DNA TGTGCCAGCTCACCTGGATTGTTCTACGAGCAGTACTTC. The rearrangement links TRBV18 to TRBJ2-7; D uncertain. The V gene's germline CDR1 is KGHSH and CDR2 LQKENI. This CDR3 has 13 amino acids. Trimming stripped 3 bases from V and 3 bases from J, with 9 bases between.

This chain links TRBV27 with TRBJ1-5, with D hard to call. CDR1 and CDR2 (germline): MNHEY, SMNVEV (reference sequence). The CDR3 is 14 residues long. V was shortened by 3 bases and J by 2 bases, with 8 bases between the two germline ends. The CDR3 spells CASSFGMGNQPQHF. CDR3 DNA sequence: TGTGCCAGCAGTTTCGGGATGGGCAATCAGCCCCAGCATTTT.

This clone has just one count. DNA for the CDR3: TGTGCCAGCAGTGGCAGCCTCAAGGCGTACTTC. Translation: CASSGSLKAYF. The chain links TRBV28 to TRBJ2-7; D gene unclear. Deletions cut 5 bases from V and 12 bases from J, with 14 bases between. In germline, CDR1 is MDHEN, CDR2 SYDVKM. The CDR3 consists of 11 residues.

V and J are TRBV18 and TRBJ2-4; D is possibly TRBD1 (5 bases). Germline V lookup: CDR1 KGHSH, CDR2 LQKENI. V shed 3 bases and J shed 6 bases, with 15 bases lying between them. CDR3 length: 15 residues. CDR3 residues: CASSPEGVYRNIQYF. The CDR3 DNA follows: TGTGCCAGCTCACCGGAAGGGGTCTACAGAAACATTCAGTACTTC.

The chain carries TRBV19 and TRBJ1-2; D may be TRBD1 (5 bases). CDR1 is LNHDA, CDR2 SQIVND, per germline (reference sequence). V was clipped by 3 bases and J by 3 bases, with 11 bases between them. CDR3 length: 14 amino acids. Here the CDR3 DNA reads TGTGCCAGTAGTATTGGGGCAGGCCACTATGGCTACACCTTC. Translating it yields CASSIGAGHYGYTF.

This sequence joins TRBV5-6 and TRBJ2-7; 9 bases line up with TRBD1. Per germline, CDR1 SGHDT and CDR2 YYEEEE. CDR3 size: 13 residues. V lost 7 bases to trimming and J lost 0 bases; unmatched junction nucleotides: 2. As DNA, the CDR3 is TGTGCCAGCCGGGACAGGGTCTCCTACGAGCAGTACTTC. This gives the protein CASRDRVSYEQYF.

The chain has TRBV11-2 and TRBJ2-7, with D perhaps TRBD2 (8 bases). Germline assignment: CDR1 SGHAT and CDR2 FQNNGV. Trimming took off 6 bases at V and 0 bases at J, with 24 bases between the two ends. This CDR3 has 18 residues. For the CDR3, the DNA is TGTGCCAGCAGTCGCACTCTCGGGGGGGCAGGGGGCTCCTACGAGCAGTACTTC. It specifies CASSRTLGGAGGSYEQYF.

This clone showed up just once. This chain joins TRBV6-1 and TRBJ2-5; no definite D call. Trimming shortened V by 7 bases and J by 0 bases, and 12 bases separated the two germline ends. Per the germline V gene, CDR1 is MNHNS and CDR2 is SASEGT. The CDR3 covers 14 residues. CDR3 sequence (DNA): TGTGCCAGCATCCCCCTCCGGTACCAAGAGACCCAGTACTTC. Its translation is CASIPLRYQETQYF.

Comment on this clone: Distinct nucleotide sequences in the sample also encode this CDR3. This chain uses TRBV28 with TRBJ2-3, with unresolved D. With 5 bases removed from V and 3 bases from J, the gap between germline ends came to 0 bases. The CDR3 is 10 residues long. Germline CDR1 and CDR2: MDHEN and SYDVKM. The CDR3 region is CASSTDTQYF. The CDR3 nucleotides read TGTGCCAGCAGTACAGATACGCAGTATTTT. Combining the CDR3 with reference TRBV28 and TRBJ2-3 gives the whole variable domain DVKVTQSSRYLVKRTGEKVFLECVQDMDHENMFWYRQDPGLGLRLIYFSYDVKMKEKGDIPEGYSVSREKKERFSLILESASTNQTSMYLCASSTDTQYFGPGTRLTVL.

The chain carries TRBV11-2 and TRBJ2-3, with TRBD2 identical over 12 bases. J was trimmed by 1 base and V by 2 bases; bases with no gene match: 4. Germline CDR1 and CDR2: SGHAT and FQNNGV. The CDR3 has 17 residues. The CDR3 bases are TGTGCCAGCAGCTTATTTGGGACTAGCGGGCGCACAGATACGCAGTATTTT. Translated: CASSLFGTSGRTDTQYF.

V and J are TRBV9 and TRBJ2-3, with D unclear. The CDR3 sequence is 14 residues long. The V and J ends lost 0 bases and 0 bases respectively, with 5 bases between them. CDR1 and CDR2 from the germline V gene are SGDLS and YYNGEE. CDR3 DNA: TGTGCCAGCAGCGTAGACGTAAGCACAGATACGCAGTATTTT. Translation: CASSVDVSTDTQYF.